These 5 T cell receptor beta chains were all obtained from the same sample, sequenced in a study of blood T cells in healthy people across ages. PCR was performed a second time for roughly 7 to 11 cycles using a sample-barcoded 5' primer and a J-beta primer mix. TCRdb re-called the 5' RACE reads through MiXCR, storing one row per CDR3 protein. The data show around 850,000 distinct CDR3 sequences, with around 34% seen just once and over 10% held by the top ten. Sample: blood. Receptor source: a man younger than 35 in good health.

The CDR3 DNA is TGCAGTGCTGCAGTTCCGGGACCCGGGGGCGACACCGGGGAGCTGTTTTTT. This gives the protein CSAAVPGPGGDTGELFF. The chain is built from TRBV20-1 and TRBJ2-2, with D possibly being TRBD1 or TRBD2 (6 bases each). The germline gives CDR1 DFQATT, CDR2 SNEGSKA (reference sequence). CDR3 length equals 17 residues. V was pared by 5 bases and J by 3 bases, with 22 bases between.

This rearrangement joins TRBV21-1 to TRBJ1-5; the listed D gene, TRBD1, was not tested against the DNA. TRBV21-1 is marked as a pseudogene. There are 14 residues in the CDR3. The CDR3 loop reads CASSDRARYQPQHF. CDR3 coding DNA: TGTGCCAGCAGTGACAGGGCAAGATATCAGCCCCAGCATTTT.

This clonotype was recorded many times. The J gene is TRBJ2-1, the V gene TRBV10-3; TRBD2 matches 15 bases. The CDR3 extends over 15 amino acids. The ends lost 4 bases at V and 9 bases at J; junction bases unmatched: 4. CDR1 is ENHRY and CDR2 is SYGVKD in the germline V gene. In DNA, the CDR3 is TGTGCCATCAGTGGGACTAGCGGGGGGGCCGGTGAGCAGTTCTTC. Its protein is CAISGTSGGAGEQFF.

CDR3 nucleotides: TGTGCCAGCTCGCAACGCCTTAGCACAGATACGCAGTATTTT. Translation: CASSQRLSTDTQYF. The rearrangement links TRBV6-1 to TRBJ2-3, with no clear D. Looked up from germline, CDR1 is MNHNS and CDR2 is SASEGT. The CDR3 spans 14 residues. Trimming pared 8 bases from V and 0 bases from J, leaving 12 bases between.

This clonotype has a count of ten or more. The chain links TRBV12-3 or TRBV12-4 to TRBJ1-5; D is uncertain. The CDR3 consists of 11 residues. The V gene lost 6 bases and the J gene lost 3 bases, with 3 bases spanning the gap. DNA of the CDR3: TGTGCCAGCAGCAACAATCAGCCCCAGCATTTT. Encoded protein: CASSNNQPQHF.